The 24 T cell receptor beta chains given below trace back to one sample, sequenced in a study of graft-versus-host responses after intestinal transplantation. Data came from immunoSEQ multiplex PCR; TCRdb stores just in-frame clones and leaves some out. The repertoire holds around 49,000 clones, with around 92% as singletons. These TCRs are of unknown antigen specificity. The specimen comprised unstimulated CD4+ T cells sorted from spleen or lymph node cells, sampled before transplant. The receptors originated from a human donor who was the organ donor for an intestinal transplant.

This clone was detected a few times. CDR3 region: CASSPRQGSTDTQYF. The CDR3 DNA reads TGTGCCAGCAGCCCTAGACAGGGCAGCACAGATACGCAGTATTTT. The rearrangement joins TRBV7-8 to TRBJ2-3; TRBD1 agrees at 7 bases. From germline, CDR1 is SGHVS and CDR2 FQNEAQ. Trimming took 5 bases from V and 0 from J; bases not matched to a gene: 5. CDR3 size: 15 residues. Using reference TRBV7-8 and TRBJ2-3 for the parts outside the CDR3, the full variable domain is GAGVSQSPRYKVAKRGQDVALRCDPISGHVSLFWYQQALGQGPEFLTYFQNEAQLDKSGLPSDRFFAERPEGSVSTLKIQRTQQEDSAVYLCASSPRQGSTDTQYFGPGTRLTVL.

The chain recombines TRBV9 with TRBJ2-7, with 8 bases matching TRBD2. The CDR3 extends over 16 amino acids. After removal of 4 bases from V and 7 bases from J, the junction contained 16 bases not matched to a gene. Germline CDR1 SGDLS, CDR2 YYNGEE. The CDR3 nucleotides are TGTGCCAGCAGCCCCCCGGGACTAGTAAACGGGGGGGAGCAGTACTTC. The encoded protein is CASSPPGLVNGGEQYF. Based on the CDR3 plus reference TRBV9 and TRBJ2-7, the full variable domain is DSGVTQTPKHLITATGQRVTLRCSPRSGDLSVYWYQQSLDQGLQFLIQYYNGEERAKGNILERFSAQQFPDLHSELNLSSLELGDSALYFCASSPPGLVNGGEQYFGPGTRLTVT.

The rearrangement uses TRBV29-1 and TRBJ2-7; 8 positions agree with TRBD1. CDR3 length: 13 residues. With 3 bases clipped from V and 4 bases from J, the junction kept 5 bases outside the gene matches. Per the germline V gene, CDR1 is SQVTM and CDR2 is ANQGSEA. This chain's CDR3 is CSVDGQGRYEQYF. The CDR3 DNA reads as TGCAGCGTTGACGGACAGGGCCGTTACGAGCAGTACTTC.

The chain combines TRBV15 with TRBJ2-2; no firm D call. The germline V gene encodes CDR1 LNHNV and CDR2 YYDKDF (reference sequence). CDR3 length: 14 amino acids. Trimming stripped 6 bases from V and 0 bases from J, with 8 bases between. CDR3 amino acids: CATSWAPNTGELFF. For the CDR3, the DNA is TGTGCCACCAGTTGGGCCCCGAACACCGGGGAGCTGTTTTTT.

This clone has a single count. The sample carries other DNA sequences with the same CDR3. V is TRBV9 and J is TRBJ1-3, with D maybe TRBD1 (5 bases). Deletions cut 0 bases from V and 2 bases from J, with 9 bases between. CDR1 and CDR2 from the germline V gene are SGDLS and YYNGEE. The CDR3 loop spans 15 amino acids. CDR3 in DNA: TGTGCCAGCAGCGTAGGGGGGGAAGCTGGAAACACCATATATTTT. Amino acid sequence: CASSVGGEAGNTIYF.

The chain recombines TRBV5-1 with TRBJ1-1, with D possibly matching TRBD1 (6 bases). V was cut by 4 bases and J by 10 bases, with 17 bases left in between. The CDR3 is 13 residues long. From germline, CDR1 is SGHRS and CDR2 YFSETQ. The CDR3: CASSNPGGRSAFF. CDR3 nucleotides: TGCGCCAGCAGCAACCCCGGGGGGCGGTCAGCTTTCTTT.

DNA of the CDR3: TGTGCCAGTAGTATACAGGGGAAGGAGAGCACTGAAGCTTTCTTT. It specifies CASSIQGKESTEAFF. This chain uses TRBV19 with TRBJ1-1, with TRBD1 as a possible D gene (6 bases). CDR1 and CDR2 (germline): LNHDA, SQIVND (reference sequence). V was cut by 2 bases and J by 4 bases, with 14 bases left in between. CDR3 length: 15 residues. The full variable domain, completed using reference TRBV19 and TRBJ1-1, is DGGITQSPKYLFRKEGQNVTLSCEQNLNHDAMYWYRQDPGQGLRLIYYSQIVNDFQKGDIAEGYSVSREKKESFPLTVTSAQKNPTAFYLCASSIQGKESTEAFFGQGTRLTVV.

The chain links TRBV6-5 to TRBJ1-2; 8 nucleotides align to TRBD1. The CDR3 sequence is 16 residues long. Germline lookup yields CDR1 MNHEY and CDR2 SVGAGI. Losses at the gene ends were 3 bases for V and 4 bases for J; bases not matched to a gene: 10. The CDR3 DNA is TGTGCCAGCAGTTATTCCCCGACAGGGGACCCCTATGGCTACACCTTC. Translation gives CASSYSPTGDPYGYTF.

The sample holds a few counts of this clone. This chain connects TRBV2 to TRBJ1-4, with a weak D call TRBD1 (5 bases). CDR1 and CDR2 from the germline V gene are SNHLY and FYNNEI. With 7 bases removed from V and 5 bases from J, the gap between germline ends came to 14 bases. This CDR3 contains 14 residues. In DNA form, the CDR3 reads TGTGCCAGCAATATTGACAGACACAATGAAAAACTGTTTTTT. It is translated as CASNIDRHNEKLFF. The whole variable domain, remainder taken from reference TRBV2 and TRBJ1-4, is EPEVTQTPSHQVTQMGQEVILRCVPISNHLYFYWYRQILGQKVEFLVSFYNNEISEKSEIFDDQFSVERPDGSNFTLKIRSTKLEDSAMYFCASNIDRHNEKLFFGSGTQLSVL.

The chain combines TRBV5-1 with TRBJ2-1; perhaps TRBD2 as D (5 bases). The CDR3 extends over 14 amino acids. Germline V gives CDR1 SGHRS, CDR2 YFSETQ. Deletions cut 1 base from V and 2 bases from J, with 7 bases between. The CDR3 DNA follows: TGCGCCAGCAGCTTGAGCGGTACCTACAATGAGCAGTTCTTC. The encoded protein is CASSLSGTYNEQFF.

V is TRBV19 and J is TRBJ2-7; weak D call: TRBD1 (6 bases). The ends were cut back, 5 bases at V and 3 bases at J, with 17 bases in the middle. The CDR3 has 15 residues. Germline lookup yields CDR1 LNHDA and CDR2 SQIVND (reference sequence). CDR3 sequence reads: CASSLYNRADYEQYF. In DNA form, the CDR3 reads TGTGCCAGTAGTTTGTATAACAGGGCCGACTACGAGCAGTACTTC.

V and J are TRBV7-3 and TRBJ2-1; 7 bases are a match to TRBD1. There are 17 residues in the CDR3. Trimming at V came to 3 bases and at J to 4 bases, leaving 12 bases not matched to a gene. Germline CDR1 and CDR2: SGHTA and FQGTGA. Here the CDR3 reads CASSLTGLQRGYNEQFF. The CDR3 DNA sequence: TGTGCCAGCAGCTTGACAGGGCTCCAAAGGGGGTACAATGAGCAGTTCTTC.

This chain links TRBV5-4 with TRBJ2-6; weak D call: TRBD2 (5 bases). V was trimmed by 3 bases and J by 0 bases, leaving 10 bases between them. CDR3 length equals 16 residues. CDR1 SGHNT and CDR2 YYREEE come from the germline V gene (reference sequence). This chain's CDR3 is CASSSLGSSGANVLTF. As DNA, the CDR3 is TGTGCCAGCAGCTCGTTAGGGAGCTCTGGGGCCAACGTCCTGACTTTC.

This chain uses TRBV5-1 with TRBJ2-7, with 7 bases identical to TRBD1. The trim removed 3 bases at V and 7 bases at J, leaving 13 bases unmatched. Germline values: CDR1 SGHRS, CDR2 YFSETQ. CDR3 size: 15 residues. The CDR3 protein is CASSSHIRQGQEQYF. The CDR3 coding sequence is TGCGCCAGCAGCTCCCATATTCGACAGGGCCAAGAGCAGTACTTC.

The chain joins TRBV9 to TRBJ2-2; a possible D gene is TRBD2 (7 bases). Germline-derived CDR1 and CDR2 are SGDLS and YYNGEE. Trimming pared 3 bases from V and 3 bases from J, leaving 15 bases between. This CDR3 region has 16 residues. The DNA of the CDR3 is TGTGCCAGCAGCGCTCCTGGGGGGGCAGACACCGGGGAGCTGTTTTTT. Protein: CASSAPGGADTGELFF.

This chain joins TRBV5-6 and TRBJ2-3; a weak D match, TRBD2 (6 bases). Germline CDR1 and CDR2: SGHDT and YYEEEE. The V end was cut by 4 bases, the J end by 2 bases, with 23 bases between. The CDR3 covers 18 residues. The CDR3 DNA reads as TGTGCCAGCAGCCGCTCCGAAATAAGGAGGGGAACCACAGATACGCAGTATTTT. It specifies CASSRSEIRRGTTDTQYF. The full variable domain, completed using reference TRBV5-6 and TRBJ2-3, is DAGVTQSPTHLIKTRGQQVTLRCSPKSGHDTVSWYQQALGQGPQFIFQYYEEEERQRGNFPDRFSGHQFPNYSSELNVNALLLGDSALYLCASSRSEIRRGTTDTQYFGPGTRLTVL.

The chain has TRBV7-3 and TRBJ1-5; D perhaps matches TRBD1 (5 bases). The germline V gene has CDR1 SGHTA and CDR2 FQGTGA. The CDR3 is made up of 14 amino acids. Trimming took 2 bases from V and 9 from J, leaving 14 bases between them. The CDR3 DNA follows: TGTGCCAGCAGCTTAGGATTCAGGGTGGGGCCCCAGCATTTT. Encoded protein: CASSLGFRVGPQHF.

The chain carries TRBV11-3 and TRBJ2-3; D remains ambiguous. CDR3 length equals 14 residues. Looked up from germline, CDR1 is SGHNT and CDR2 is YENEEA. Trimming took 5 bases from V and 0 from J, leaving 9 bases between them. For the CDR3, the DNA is TGTGCCAGCAGCGGTAGCTCGAGCACAGATACGCAGTATTTT. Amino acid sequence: CASSGSSSTDTQYF.

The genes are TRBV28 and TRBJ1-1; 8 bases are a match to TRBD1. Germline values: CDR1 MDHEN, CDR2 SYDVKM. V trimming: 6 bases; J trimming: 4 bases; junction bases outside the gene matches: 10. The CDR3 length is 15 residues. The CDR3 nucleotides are TGTGCCAGCAGGCCTTCCAGGGGGCAGTTCACTGAAGCTTTCTTT. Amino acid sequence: CASRPSRGQFTEAFF.

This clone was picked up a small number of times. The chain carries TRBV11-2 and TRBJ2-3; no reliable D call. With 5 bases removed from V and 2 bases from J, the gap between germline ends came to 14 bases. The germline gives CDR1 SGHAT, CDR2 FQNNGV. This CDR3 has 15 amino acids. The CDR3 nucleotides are TGTGCCAGCAGCACCCGTCTATCTGTCACAGATACGCAGTATTTT. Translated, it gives CASSTRLSVTDTQYF. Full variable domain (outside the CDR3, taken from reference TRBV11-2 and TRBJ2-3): EAGVAQSPRYKIIEKRQSVAFWCNPISGHATLYWYQQILGQGPKLLIQFQNNGVVDDSQLPKDRFSAERLKGVDSTLKIQPAKLEDSAVYLCASSTRLSVTDTQYFGPGTRLTVL.

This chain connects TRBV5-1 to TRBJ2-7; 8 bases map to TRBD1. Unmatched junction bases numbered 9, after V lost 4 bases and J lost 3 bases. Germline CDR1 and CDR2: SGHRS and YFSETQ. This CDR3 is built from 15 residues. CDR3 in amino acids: CASSRSADRVYEQYF. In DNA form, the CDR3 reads TGCGCCAGCAGCCGATCGGCGGACAGGGTCTACGAGCAGTACTTC.

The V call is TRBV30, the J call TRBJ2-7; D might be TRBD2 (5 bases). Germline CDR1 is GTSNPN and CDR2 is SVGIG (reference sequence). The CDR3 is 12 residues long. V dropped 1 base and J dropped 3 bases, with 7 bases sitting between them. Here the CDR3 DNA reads TGTGCCTGGAGTGGACGGGACTACGAGCAGTACTTC. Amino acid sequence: CAWSGRDYEQYF.

DNA of the CDR3: TGTGCCAGCAGCGCTGGATTGGCAGGGTTTATCTACGAGCAGTACTTC. It encodes CASSAGLAGFIYEQYF. The gene calls are TRBV5-8 and TRBJ2-7; TRBD1 might be the D (5 bases). Germline-derived CDR1 and CDR2 are SGHTS and YDEGEE. V shed 4 bases and J shed 3 bases, with 20 bases lying between them. The CDR3 spans 16 residues.

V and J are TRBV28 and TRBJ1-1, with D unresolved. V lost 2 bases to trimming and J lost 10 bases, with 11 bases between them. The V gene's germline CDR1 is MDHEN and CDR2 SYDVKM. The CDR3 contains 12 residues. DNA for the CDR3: TGTGCCAGCAGTTTACAGGAAGCGGGAGCTTTCTTT. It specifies CASSLQEAGAFF.